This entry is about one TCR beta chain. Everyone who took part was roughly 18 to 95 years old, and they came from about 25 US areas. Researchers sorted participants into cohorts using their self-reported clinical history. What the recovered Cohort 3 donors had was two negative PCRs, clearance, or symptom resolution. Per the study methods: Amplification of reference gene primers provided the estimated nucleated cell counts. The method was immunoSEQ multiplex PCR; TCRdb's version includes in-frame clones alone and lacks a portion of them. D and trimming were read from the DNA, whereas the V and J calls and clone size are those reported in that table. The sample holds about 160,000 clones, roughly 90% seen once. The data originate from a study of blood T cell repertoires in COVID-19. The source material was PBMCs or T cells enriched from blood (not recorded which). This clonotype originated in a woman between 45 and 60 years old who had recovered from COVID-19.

The CDR3 sequence: CSGAGTVAGTEAFF. The CDR3 DNA is TGCAGCGGGGCCGGGACAGTCGCCGGGACTGAAGCTTTCTTT. This rearrangement joins TRBV29-1 to TRBJ1-1, with 7 bases that match TRBD1. V gave up 7 bases and J gave up 5 bases; unmatched junction bases: 13. Per germline, CDR1 SQVTM and CDR2 ANQGSEA. This CDR3 has 14 residues.